The 32 T cell receptor beta chains listed next were all sequenced from one sample in a study of post-analysis software for immune sequencing data (dated by TCRdb to between 2014 and 2016). Beyond this particular receptor, the publication reports: Four to six TRBV segments, including TRBV5-6, TRBV5-1 and TRBV20-1, were significantly more frequent in patients than controls.

The library was generated by PCR. Sequencing was performed on an Illumina HiSeq 2500. To reduce PCR and sequencing biases, unique molecular identifiers were built into the TCR beta cDNA libraries. The public reads were reanalyzed by TCRdb: fastp trimming at Q25, MiXCR alignment, in-frame beta chains only. Each CDR3 protein gets just one entry, which takes the most common genes and DNA from the rows behind it. The sample contains about 620,000 distinct CDR3 sequences, about 40% of them found a single time. The ten most abundant clones make up roughly 1.8% of the sample. Antigens for these TCRs are unknown. The material sequenced was blood. These receptor sequences come from a girl aged 10 to 17 with multiple sclerosis.

The chain carries TRBV6-5 and TRBJ2-3; D gene unclear. Trimming removed 4 bases at V and 8 bases at J, with 7 bases between. The CDR3 is made up of 11 amino acids. CDR1 is MNHEY, CDR2 SVGAGI, per germline. Here the CDR3 DNA reads TGTGCCAGCAGTTGGGCTACTACGCAGTATTTT. This gives the protein CASSWATTQYF.

The J gene is TRBJ2-5, the V gene TRBV5-1, with D uncertain. Germline CDR1 is SGHRS and CDR2 is YFSETQ. Trimming took 3 bases from V and 5 from J, leaving 17 bases between them. This CDR3 region has 15 residues. CDR3 in DNA: TGCGCCAGCAGCTCACCCGCTGAGGTTGGGGAGACCCAGTACTTC. This translates into CASSSPAEVGETQYF.

This clonotype turned up a few times. The chain employs TRBV10-3 and TRBJ2-1; 8 bases align to TRBD1. The CDR3 is 16 amino acids. Germline assignment: CDR1 ENHRY and CDR2 SYGVKD. The V segment lost 6 bases and the J segment 4 bases; nucleotides outside the gene matches: 11. CDR3 amino acids: CAISETGDSLYNEQFF. CDR3 coding DNA: TGTGCCATCAGCGAGACAGGGGACTCGCTTTACAATGAGCAGTTCTTC.

This clonotype turned up a few times. This chain links TRBV3-1 with TRBJ1-2, with no clear D. V shed 0 bases and J shed 0 bases, with 8 bases lying between them. The CDR3 spans 15 residues. Germline CDR1 reads LGHDT; CDR2 reads YNNKEL (reference sequence). CDR3 DNA: TGTGCCAGCAGCCAAGATAGCCACTCTAACTATGGCTACACCTTC. Translating it yields CASSQDSHSNYGYTF. The variable domain in full, completed from reference TRBV3-1 and TRBJ1-2, reads DTAVSQTPKYLVTQMGNDKSIKCEQNLGHDTMYWYKQDSKKFLKIMFSYNNKELIINETVPNRFSPKSPDKAHLNLHINSLELGDSAVYFCASSQDSHSNYGYTFGSGTRLTVV.

The chain combines TRBV2 with TRBJ2-7, with D hard to call. Germline CDR1 and CDR2: SNHLY and FYNNEI. The germline V and J ends were trimmed by 6 bases and 4 bases, with 10 bases remaining between them. This CDR3 spans 12 amino acids. The CDR3 region is CASRPEDYEQYF. CDR3 coding DNA: TGTGCCAGCAGACCTGAGGATTACGAGCAGTACTTC.

J is TRBJ2-7 and V is TRBV12-3 or TRBV12-4; 11 bases are shared with TRBD1. This CDR3 has 12 amino acids. CDR3 in DNA: TGTGCGGGGGGACAGGGGGACGACGAGCAGTACTTC. Translation: CAGGQGDDEQYF.

The chain recombines TRBV30 with TRBJ2-6; 7 bases are a match to TRBD2. The V and J ends lost 7 bases and 1 base, in that order; junction bases with no gene match: 4. This CDR3 comprises 14 residues. CDR1 is GTSNPN and CDR2 is SVGIG in the germline V gene (reference sequence). CDR3: CALEGGSGANVLTF. In DNA, the CDR3 is TGTGCCTTAGAGGGAGGGTCTGGGGCCAACGTCCTGACTTTC.

The rearrangement uses TRBV12-3 or TRBV12-4 and TRBJ1-2; 7 nucleotides match TRBD1. The V and J ends lost 5 bases and 8 bases, in that order; junction bases with no gene match: 11. CDR3 size: 14 residues. DNA for the CDR3: TGTGCCAGCAGTCCTTCCGGGACAGCTATCGGCTACACCTTC. Its translation is CASSPSGTAIGYTF.

The chain recombines TRBV20-1 with TRBJ1-4; D ambiguous. CDR1 and CDR2 (germline): DFQATT, SNEGSKA (reference sequence). The ends were cut back, 7 bases at V and 7 bases at J, with 16 bases in the middle. The CDR3 is made up of 13 amino acids. The CDR3 bases are TGCAGTGTCCCGCAGGAATGGGGTGAAAAACTGTTTTTT. It translates to CSVPQEWGEKLFF.

Only one count was recorded for this clonotype. This chain joins TRBV5-5 and TRBJ2-3; TRBD2 might be the D (5 bases). The V end was cut by 3 bases, the J end by 3 bases, with 11 bases between. The germline V gene encodes CDR1 SGHKS and CDR2 YYEKEE (reference sequence). The CDR3 is 14 amino acids. Here the CDR3 DNA reads TGTGCCAGCAGCTGGGAGCTAGGGACAGATACGCAGTATTTT. Encoded protein: CASSWELGTDTQYF.

The chain carries TRBV12-3 or TRBV12-4 and TRBJ1-5, with a possible D match to TRBD1 (6 bases). The CDR3 is made up of 18 amino acids. Trimming cost V 2 bases and J 2 bases, with 19 bases left between them. The CDR3 DNA reads TGTGCCAGCAGTTTACGCGGGGGACACGGGGCGGGCAATCAGCCCCAGCATTTT. It encodes CASSLRGGHGAGNQPQHF.

A single count supports this clonotype. The final CDR3 position lacks the conserved phenylalanine or tryptophan, pointing to a likely read error. The chain has TRBV19 and TRBJ2-1; D possibly corresponds to TRBD2 (5 bases). The CDR3 runs to 15 residues. Per the germline V gene, CDR1 is LNHDA and CDR2 is SQIVND (reference sequence). Trimming pared 1 base from V and 4 bases from J, leaving 11 bases between. CDR3 amino acids: CASSIGERPYNEQFV. CDR3 DNA: TGTGCCAGTAGTATAGGGGAGCGTCCATACAATGAGCAGTTCGTC.

This clonotype was counted at least ten times. CDR3 region: CAISEGRGGSEAFF. The CDR3 DNA is TGTGCCATCAGTGAGGGACGGGGGGGGTCCGAAGCTTTCTTT. The rearrangement links TRBV10-3 to TRBJ1-1, with D perhaps matching TRBD1 (5 bases). The CDR3 sequence is 14 residues long. CDR1 and CDR2 from the germline V gene are ENHRY and SYGVKD. Trimming removed 2 bases from V and 8 bases from J, with 15 bases in between.

This clonotype was seen a handful of times. The V and J genes are TRBV9 and TRBJ2-1; unclear D gene. V was shortened by 0 bases and J by 0 bases, with 7 bases between the two germline ends. This CDR3 comprises 15 residues. CDR1 and CDR2 (germline): SGDLS, YYNGEE. The CDR3 DNA follows: TGTGCCAGCAGCGTAGGGGATAGCTCCTACAATGAGCAGTTCTTC. Protein sequence: CASSVGDSSYNEQFF.

This clonotype was recorded many times. The chain joins TRBV7-2 to TRBJ2-7; TRBD2 agrees at 14 bases. CDR1 SGHTA and CDR2 FQGNSA come from the germline V gene. The length of the CDR3 is 15 residues. The junction had 6 bases not matched to a gene; V was cut back by 5 bases and J by 6 bases. Written as DNA, the CDR3 is TGTGCCAGCAGCGAGGGACTAGCGGGAGTTAGCGAGCAGTACTTC. Amino acid sequence: CASSEGLAGVSEQYF.

This clonotype occurred once. The rearrangement joins TRBV6-1 to TRBJ1-5; D is possibly TRBD1 (5 bases). CDR3 length: 14 residues. The germline V gene has CDR1 MNHNS and CDR2 SASEGT. V was shortened by 8 bases and J by 1 base, with 12 bases between the two germline ends. The CDR3 region is CASRGTLSNQPQHF. Here the CDR3 DNA reads TGTGCCAGCCGCGGGACTTTGAGCAATCAGCCCCAGCATTTT.

The genes are TRBV2 and TRBJ2-3; the D gene is possibly TRBD1 (7 bases). Germline V gene lookup returns CDR1 SNHLY and CDR2 FYNNEI. V was clipped by 4 bases and J by 3 bases, with 14 bases between them. The CDR3 runs 15 residues. CDR3 sequence (DNA): TGTGCCAGCAGTGGAGGGGGCCTAGCGACAGATACGCAGTATTTT. Translated, it gives CASSGGGLATDTQYF. The variable domain in full, completed from reference TRBV2 and TRBJ2-3, reads EPEVTQTPSHQVTQMGQEVILRCVPISNHLYFYWYRQILGQKVEFLVSFYNNEISEKSEIFDDQFSVERPDGSNFTLKIRSTKLEDSAMYFCASSGGGLATDTQYFGPGTRLTVL.

V and J are TRBV27 and TRBJ2-6, with D unresolved. This CDR3 is built from 16 residues. V was cut by 6 bases and J by 0 bases, with 12 bases left in between. Germline V gene lookup returns CDR1 MNHEY and CDR2 SMNVEV (reference sequence). CDR3 loop: CASSFTLHSGANVLTF. Here the CDR3 DNA reads TGTGCCAGCAGCTTCACTCTCCACTCTGGGGCCAACGTCCTGACTTTC.

The chain is built from TRBV5-1 and TRBJ2-5, with D possibly TRBD2 on 6 matching bases. V lost 4 bases to trimming and J lost 5 bases, with 15 bases between them. The CDR3 covers 14 residues. CDR1 SGHRS and CDR2 YFSETQ come from the germline V gene. The CDR3 nucleotides are TGCGCCAGCAGCGGCGGGACTGGGTGGGAGACCCAGTACTTC. It yields the protein CASSGGTGWETQYF.

This clonotype occurred a few times. The rearrangement joins TRBV11-2 to TRBJ2-1, with 13 bases fitting TRBD2. Losses at the gene ends were 4 bases for V and 7 bases for J; bases not matched to a gene: 7. CDR1 SGHAT and CDR2 FQNNGV come from the germline V gene. This CDR3 is built from 16 residues. CDR3 sequence reads: CASSSLLAGGRNEQFF. In DNA, the CDR3 is TGTGCCAGCAGCTCGCTACTAGCGGGGGGGCGTAATGAGCAGTTCTTC.

This clonotype turned up a few times. The J gene is TRBJ1-2, the V gene TRBV3-1; a weak D match, TRBD1 (6 bases). Germline V gene sequence: CDR1 LGHDT, CDR2 YNNKEL (reference sequence). V was trimmed by 0 bases and J by 8 bases, leaving 13 bases between them. This CDR3 spans 14 amino acids. CDR3 coding DNA: TGTGCCAGCAGCCAAGATGTGACAGGCTCGGGCTACACCTTC. Protein sequence: CASSQDVTGSGYTF.

The V and J genes are TRBV3-1 and TRBJ2-4; D possibly corresponds to TRBD2 (5 bases). V was pared by 3 bases and J by 5 bases, with 8 bases between. Germline CDR1 reads LGHDT; CDR2 reads YNNKEL (reference sequence). This CDR3 is built from 13 residues. In nucleotides, the CDR3 is TGTGCCAGCAGCCAGCGGGTCCAAAACATTCAGTACTTC. Its protein product is CASSQRVQNIQYF.

The J gene is TRBJ2-1, the V gene TRBV20-1, with a weak D call TRBD2 (6 bases). Germline lookup yields CDR1 DFQATT and CDR2 SNEGSKA (reference sequence). The germline V and J ends were trimmed by 6 bases and 2 bases, with 14 bases remaining between them. There are 14 residues in the CDR3. The CDR3 nucleotides are TGCAGTGCCCCCCGGAGACTAGCCTACAATGAGCAGTTCTTC. This sequence encodes CSAPRRLAYNEQFF.

V is TRBV5-1 and J is TRBJ2-5; TRBD1 agrees at 7 bases. The germline gives CDR1 SGHRS, CDR2 YFSETQ. The CDR3 is made up of 13 amino acids. With V trimmed by 2 bases and J by 3 bases, 1 base remained unmatched. DNA for the CDR3: TGCGCCAGCAGCTTCGGACAGGAAGAGACCCAGTACTTC. Amino acid sequence: CASSFGQEETQYF.

V is TRBV12-3 or TRBV12-4 and J is TRBJ2-3; 8 positions match TRBD1. Trimming cost V 4 bases and J 0 bases; bases outside gene matches: 12. The length of the CDR3 is 18 residues. CDR3 coding DNA: TGTGCCAGCAGTTGGGGGAGACAGGGGCCACTCAGCACAGATACGCAGTATTTT. Its protein is CASSWGRQGPLSTDTQYF.

This clonotype turned up a few times. The chain carries TRBV29-1 and TRBJ2-3; D remains unclear. The germline V gene has CDR1 SQVTM and CDR2 ANQGSEA. CDR3 length: 8 residues. The germline V and J ends were trimmed by 7 bases and 5 bases, with 1 base remaining between them. CDR3 bases: TGCAGCGAAGATACGCAGTATTTT. It specifies CSEDTQYF.

V and J are TRBV28 and TRBJ2-3; 9 bases align to TRBD2. The CDR3 is 22 amino acids. V gave up 6 bases and J gave up 0 bases; unmatched junction bases: 25. The V gene's germline CDR1 is MDHEN and CDR2 SYDVKM. The CDR3: CASSPPPWGASGKHSSTDTQYF. CDR3 bases: TGTGCCAGCAGCCCACCCCCATGGGGTGCTAGCGGGAAGCACTCTAGCACAGATACGCAGTATTTT.

About this clonotype itself: One end of the junction does not line up with germline, which may come from a read error. The CDR3 coding sequence is TGTGCTAGTGATTTGAGTTCTAGCGGGGGGCTTACCCCTAGCACAGATACGCAGTATTTT. Amino acid sequence: CASDLSSSGGLTPSTDTQYF. V gene TRBV12-5 combines with J gene TRBJ2-3; 11 nucleotides agree with TRBD2. The CDR3 loop spans 20 amino acids. Germline-derived CDR1 and CDR2 are LGHNT and FRNRAP.

This sequence joins TRBV6-2 or TRBV6-3 and TRBJ2-7; D gene ambiguous. The V end was cut by 2 bases, the J end by 0 bases, with 11 bases between. This CDR3 comprises 15 residues. Germline V CDR1 and CDR2: MNHEY, SVGEGT. The CDR3 is CASSYGSASSYEQYF. Written as DNA, the CDR3 is TGTGCCAGCAGTTACGGGTCGGCTAGCTCCTACGAGCAGTACTTC.

The rearrangement uses TRBV7-9 and TRBJ2-1; no clear D gene. Trimming left V 2 bases short and J 7 bases short, with 6 bases between. Germline CDR1 SEHNR, CDR2 FQNEAQ (reference sequence). CDR3 length equals 12 residues. CDR3 residues: CASSLKENEQFF. The CDR3 DNA sequence: TGTGCCAGCAGCTTAAAGGAGAATGAGCAGTTCTTC.

This chain joins TRBV5-1 and TRBJ2-7; D is perhaps TRBD1 (8 bases). Trimming removed 3 bases from V and 1 base from J, with 17 bases in between. Looked up from germline, CDR1 is SGHRS and CDR2 is YFSETQ. The CDR3 has 16 residues. CDR3 sequence reads: CASSSLDREGSYEQYF. CDR3 bases: TGCGCCAGCAGCTCTTTGGACAGGGAGGGTTCCTACGAGCAGTACTTC.

This sequence joins TRBV5-1 and TRBJ2-1, with 14 bases matching TRBD2. J gave up 3 bases and V 5 bases, and 16 bases lay outside the gene matches. The CDR3 is 20 amino acids. Germline loops: CDR1 SGHRS, CDR2 YFSETQ. CDR3 DNA: TGCGCCAGCAGTTTCTTAGGACTAGCGGGGGGCACGATGAGCTACAATGAGCAGTTCTTC. This translates into CASSFLGLAGGTMSYNEQFF.